What follows is one T cell receptor beta chain and its context. The CDR3 spans 18 residues. CDR1 and CDR2 from the germline V gene are LGHDT and YNNKEL (reference sequence). Trimming cost V 2 bases and J 5 bases, with 22 bases left between them. The sample is drawn from a study of blood T cell repertoires in COVID-19. Study overall: Both acute and convalescent COVID-19 samples were obtained from the United States, Italy and Spain. T cells, B-cell-depleted T cells, or PBMCs supplied cDNA or gDNA.

As handled by the study authors: For nucleated cells, counts were estimated from reference gene primer amplification. Profiled with immunoSEQ multiplex PCR; TCRdb holds only in-frame clones, not every one. Clone size and V and J calls were adopted from that table, with D and trimming inferred from the DNA. Of about 180,000 clones in the sample, 85% to 95% are singletons; the top ten hold 0.5% to 0.55%. The V call is TRBV3-1 (or the pseudogene TRBV3-2), the J call TRBJ2-1; D possibly corresponds to TRBD1 (6 bases). The TCR originated in a man aged 45-65 years with acute or convalescent COVID-19. The specimen was peripheral blood. CDR3 sequence reads: CASSQTPRTGMINNEQFF. CDR3 bases: TGTGCCAGCAGCCAAACACCTCGCACAGGGATGATTAACAATGAGCAGTTCTTC.